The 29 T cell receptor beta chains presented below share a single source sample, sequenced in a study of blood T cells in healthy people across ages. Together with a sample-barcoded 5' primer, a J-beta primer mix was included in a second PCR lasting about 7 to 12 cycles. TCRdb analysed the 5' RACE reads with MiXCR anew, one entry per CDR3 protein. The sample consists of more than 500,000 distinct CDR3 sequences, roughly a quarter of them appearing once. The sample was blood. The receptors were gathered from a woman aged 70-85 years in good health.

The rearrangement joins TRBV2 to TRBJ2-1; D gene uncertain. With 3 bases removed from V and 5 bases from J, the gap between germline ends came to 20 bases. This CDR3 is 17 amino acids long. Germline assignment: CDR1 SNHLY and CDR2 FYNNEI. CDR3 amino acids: CASSDAFGSTRNNEQFF. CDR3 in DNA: TGTGCCAGCAGTGACGCCTTCGGGTCTACAAGGAACAATGAGCAGTTCTTC. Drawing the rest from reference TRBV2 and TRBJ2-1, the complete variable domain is EPEVTQTPSHQVTQMGQEVILRCVPISNHLYFYWYRQILGQKVEFLVSFYNNEISEKSEIFDDQFSVERPDGSNFTLKIRSTKLEDSAMYFCASSDAFGSTRNNEQFFGPGTRLTVL.

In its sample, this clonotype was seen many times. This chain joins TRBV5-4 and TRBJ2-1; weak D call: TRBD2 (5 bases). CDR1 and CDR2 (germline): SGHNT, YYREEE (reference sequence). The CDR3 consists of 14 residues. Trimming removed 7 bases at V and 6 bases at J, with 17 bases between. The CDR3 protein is CASSSRGSSNEQFF. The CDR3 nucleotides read TGTGCCAGCTCGAGCCGGGGTTCATCCAATGAGCAGTTCTTC.

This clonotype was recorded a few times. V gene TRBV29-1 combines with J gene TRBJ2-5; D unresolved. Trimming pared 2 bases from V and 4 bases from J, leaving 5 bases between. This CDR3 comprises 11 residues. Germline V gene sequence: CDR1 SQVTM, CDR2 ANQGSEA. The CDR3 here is CSVEPGETQYF. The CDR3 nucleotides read TGCAGCGTTGAACCCGGAGAGACCCAGTACTTC.

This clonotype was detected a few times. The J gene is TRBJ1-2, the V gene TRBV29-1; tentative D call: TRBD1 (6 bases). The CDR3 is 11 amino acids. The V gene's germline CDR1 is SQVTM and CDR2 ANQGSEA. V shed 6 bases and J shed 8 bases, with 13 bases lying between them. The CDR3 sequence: CSVTGSGGYTF. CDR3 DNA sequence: TGCAGCGTCACAGGGTCGGGGGGCTACACCTTC.

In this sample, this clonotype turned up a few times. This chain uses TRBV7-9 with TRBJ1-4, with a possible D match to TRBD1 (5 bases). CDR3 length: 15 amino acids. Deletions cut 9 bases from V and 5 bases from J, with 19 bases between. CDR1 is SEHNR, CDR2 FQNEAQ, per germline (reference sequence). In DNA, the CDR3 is TGTGCCAGTAGCCGAGCGGGGCGTCTGAATGAAAAACTGTTTTTT. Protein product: CASSRAGRLNEKLFF.

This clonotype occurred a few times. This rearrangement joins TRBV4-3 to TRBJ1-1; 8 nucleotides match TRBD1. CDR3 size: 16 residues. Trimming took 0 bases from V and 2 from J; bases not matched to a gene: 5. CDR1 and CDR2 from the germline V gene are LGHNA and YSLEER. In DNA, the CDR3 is TGCGCCAGCAGCCAAGACTTGGACAGGGTCAACACTGAAGCTTTCTTT. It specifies CASSQDLDRVNTEAFF.

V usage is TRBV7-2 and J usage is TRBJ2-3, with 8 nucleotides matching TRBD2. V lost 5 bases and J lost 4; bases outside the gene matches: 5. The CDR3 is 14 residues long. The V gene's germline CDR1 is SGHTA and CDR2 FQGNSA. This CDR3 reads CASSPGGDADTQYF. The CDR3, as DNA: TGTGCCAGCAGCCCGGGGGGGGATGCAGATACGCAGTATTTT.

This CDR3 is CASSLVVGEGDREDNEQFF. The CDR3, as DNA: TGTGCCAGCAGCTTAGTTGTGGGGGAAGGAGACAGGGAGGACAATGAGCAGTTCTTC. V gene TRBV11-2 combines with J gene TRBJ2-1; weak D call: TRBD1 (7 bases). CDR3 length equals 19 residues. The V gene's germline CDR1 is SGHAT and CDR2 FQNNGV. V dropped 1 base and J dropped 5 bases, with 24 bases sitting between them.

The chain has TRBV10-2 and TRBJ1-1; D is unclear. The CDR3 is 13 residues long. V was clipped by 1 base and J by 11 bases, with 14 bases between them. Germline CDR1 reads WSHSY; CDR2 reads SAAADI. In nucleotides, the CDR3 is TGCGCCAGCAGTGAGTTCCAAGGATTCGGGGCTTTCTTT. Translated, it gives CASSEFQGFGAFF.

The CDR3 sequence is CASKGQASNPLHF. The CDR3 DNA follows: TGTGCCAGCAAGGGCCAGGCTTCGAACCCCCTCCACTTT. The chain uses TRBV6-2 or TRBV6-3 and TRBJ1-6; D gene unclear. V dropped 7 bases and J dropped 13 bases, with 17 bases sitting between them. The CDR3 has 13 residues. Germline V gene lookup returns CDR1 MNHEY and CDR2 SVGEGT.

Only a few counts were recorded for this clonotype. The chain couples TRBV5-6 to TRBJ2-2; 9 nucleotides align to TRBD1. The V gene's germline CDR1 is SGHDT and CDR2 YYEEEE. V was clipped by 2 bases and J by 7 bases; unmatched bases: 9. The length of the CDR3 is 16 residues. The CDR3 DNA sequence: TGTGCCAGCAGCTTCGGGGACAGGGTCATCGTCGGGGAGCTGTTTTTT. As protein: CASSFGDRVIVGELFF.

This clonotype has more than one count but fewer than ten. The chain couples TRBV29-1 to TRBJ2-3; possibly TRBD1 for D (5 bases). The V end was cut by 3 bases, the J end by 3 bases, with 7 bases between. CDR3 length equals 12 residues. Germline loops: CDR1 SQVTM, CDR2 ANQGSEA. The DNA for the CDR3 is TGCAGCGTTGATCAGGGAACAGATACGCAGTATTTT. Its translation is CSVDQGTDTQYF.

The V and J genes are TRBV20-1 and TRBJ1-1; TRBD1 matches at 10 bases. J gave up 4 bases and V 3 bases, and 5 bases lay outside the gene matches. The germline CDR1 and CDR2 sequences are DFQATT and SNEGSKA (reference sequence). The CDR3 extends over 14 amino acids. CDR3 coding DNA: TGCAGTGCTAGTCAGACAGGGGGCTTCACTGAAGCTTTCTTT. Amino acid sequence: CSASQTGGFTEAFF.

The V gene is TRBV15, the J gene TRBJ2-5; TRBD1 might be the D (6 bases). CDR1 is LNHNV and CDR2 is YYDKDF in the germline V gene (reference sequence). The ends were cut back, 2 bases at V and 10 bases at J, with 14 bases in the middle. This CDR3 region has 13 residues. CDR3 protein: CATSRTTGYDQYF. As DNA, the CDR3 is TGTGCCACCAGCAGAACGACAGGCTACGACCAGTACTTC.

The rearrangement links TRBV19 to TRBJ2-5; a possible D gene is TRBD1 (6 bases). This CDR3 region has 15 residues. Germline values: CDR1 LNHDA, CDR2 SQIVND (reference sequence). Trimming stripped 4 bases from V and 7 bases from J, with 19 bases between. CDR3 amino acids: CASSTGHSGSRTQYF. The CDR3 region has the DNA TGTGCCAGTAGTACGGGACATTCGGGAAGTCGGACCCAGTACTTC.

CDR3 loop: CASSFGTDTYEQYF. CDR3 DNA: TGTGCCAGCAGTTTCGGAACGGACACCTACGAGCAGTACTTC. This rearrangement joins TRBV27 to TRBJ2-7; D possibly corresponds to TRBD1 (5 bases). Germline V CDR1 and CDR2: MNHEY, SMNVEV (reference sequence). The CDR3 runs 14 residues. V was cut by 3 bases and J by 2 bases, with 11 bases left in between.

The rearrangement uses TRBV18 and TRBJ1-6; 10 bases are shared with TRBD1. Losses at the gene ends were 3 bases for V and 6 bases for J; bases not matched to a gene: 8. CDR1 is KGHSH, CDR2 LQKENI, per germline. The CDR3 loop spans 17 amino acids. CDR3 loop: CASSPQTGGNGNSPLHF. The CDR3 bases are TGTGCCAGCTCACCCCAGACAGGGGGCAACGGTAATTCACCCCTCCACTTT.

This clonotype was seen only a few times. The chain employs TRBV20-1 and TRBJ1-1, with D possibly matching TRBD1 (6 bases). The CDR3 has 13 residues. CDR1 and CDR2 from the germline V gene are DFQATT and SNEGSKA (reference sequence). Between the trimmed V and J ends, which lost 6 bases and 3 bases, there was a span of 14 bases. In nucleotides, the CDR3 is TGCAGTGCCCGGACAGTCCCGGACACTGAAGCTTTCTTT. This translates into CSARTVPDTEAFF.

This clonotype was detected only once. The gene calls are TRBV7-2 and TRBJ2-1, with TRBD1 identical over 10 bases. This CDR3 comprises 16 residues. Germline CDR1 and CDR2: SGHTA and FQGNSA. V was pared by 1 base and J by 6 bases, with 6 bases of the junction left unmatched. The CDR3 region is CASSLVGQGGFNEQFF. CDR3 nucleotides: TGTGCCAGCAGCTTAGTCGGACAGGGGGGCTTCAATGAGCAGTTCTTC. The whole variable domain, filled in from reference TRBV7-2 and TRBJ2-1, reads GAGVSQSPSNKVTEKGKDVELRCDPISGHTALYWYRQSLGQGLEFLIYFQGNSAPDKSGLPSDRFSAERTGGSVSTLTIQRTQQEDSAVYLCASSLVGQGGFNEQFFGPGTRLTVL.

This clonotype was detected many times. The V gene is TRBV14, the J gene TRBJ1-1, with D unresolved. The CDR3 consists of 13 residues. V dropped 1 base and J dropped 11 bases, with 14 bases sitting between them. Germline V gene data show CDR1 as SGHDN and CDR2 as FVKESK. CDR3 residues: CASSQGSWTGAFF. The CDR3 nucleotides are TGTGCCAGCAGCCAAGGAAGCTGGACCGGGGCTTTCTTT.

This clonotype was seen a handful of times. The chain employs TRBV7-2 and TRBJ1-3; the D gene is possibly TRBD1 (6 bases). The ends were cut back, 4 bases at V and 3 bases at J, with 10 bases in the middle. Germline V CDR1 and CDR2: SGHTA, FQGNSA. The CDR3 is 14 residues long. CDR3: CASSWNRVGNTIYF. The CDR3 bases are TGTGCCAGCAGCTGGAACAGGGTTGGAAACACCATATATTTT.

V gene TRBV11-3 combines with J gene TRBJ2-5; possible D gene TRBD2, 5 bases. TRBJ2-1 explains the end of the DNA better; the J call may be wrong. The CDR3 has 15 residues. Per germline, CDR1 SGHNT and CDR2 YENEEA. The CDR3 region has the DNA TGTGCCAGCAGCTTAGATGAAGCTAGCAACTATGAGCAGTTCTTC. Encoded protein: CASSLDEASNYEQFF.

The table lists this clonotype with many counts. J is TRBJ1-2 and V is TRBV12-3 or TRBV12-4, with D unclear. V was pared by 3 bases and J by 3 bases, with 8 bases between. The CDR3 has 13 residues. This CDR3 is CASSLQHHYGYTF. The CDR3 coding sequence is TGTGCCAGCAGTTTGCAACACCACTATGGCTACACCTTC.

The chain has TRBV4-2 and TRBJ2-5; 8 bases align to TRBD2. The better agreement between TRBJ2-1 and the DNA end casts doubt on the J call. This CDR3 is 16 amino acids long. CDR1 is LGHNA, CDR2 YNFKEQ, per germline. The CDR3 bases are TGTGCCAGCAGCCAAGTCGGCACGGGGGGGCCGAATGAGCAGTTCTTC. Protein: CASSQVGTGGPNEQFF.

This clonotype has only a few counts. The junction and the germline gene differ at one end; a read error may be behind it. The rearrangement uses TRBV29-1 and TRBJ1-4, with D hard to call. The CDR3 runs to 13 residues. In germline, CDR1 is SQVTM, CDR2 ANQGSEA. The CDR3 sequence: CGVDAGVNEKLFF. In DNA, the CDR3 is TGCGGCGTAGACGCCGGGGTCAATGAAAAACTGTTTTTT.

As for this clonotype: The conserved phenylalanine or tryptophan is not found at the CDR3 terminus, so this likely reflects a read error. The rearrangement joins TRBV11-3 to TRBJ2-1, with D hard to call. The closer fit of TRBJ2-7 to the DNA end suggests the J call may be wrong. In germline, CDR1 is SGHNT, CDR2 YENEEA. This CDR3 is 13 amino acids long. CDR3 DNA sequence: TGTGCCAGCAGCTTAGAGGCGTTGGCAAAGCAGTACCTC. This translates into CASSLEALAKQYL.

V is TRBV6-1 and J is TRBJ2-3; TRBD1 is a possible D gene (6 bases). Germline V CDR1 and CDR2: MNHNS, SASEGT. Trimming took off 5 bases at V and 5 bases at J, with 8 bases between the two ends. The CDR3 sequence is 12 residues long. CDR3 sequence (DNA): TGTGCCAGCAGTAACAGGGAAGATACGCAGTATTTT. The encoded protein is CASSNREDTQYF.

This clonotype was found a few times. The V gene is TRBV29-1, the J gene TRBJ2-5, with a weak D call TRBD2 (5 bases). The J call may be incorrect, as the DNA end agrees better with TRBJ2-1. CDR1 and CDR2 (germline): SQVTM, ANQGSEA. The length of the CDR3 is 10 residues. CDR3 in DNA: TGCAGCGTTACCGGAGGTGAGCAGTTCTTC. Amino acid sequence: CSVTGGEQFF.

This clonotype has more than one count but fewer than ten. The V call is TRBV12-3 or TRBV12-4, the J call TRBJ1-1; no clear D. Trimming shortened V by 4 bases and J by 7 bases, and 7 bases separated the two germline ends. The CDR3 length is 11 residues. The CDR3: CASSSYSEAFF. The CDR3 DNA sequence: TGTGCCAGCAGTTCCTACAGTGAAGCTTTCTTT.